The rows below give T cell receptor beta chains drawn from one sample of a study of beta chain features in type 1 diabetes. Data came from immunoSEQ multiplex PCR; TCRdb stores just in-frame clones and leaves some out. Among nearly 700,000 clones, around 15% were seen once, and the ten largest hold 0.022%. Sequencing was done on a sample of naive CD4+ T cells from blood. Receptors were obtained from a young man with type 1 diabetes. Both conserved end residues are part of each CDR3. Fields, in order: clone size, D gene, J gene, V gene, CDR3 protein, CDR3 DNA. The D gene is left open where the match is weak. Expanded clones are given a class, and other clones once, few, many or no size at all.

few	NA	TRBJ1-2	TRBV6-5	CASSGAGTISYGYTF	TGTGCCAGCAGTGGGGCCGGGACAATCAGCTATGGCTACACCTTC
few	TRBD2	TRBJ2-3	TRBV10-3	CAISEPGTSVRDTQYF	TGTGCCATCAGTGAGCCCGGGACTAGCGTAAGAGATACGCAGTATTTT
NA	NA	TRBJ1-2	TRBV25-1	CASSVGGDYGYTF	TGTGCCAGCAGTGTGGGAGGGGACTATGGCTACACCTTC
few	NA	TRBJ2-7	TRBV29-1	CSVLNLGEQYF	TGCAGCGTTTTAAACCTGGGGGAGCAGTACTTC
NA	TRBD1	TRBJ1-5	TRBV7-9	CASSLAHTGAHQPQHF	TGTGCCAGCAGCTTAGCCCATACAGGGGCCCATCAGCCCCAGCATTTT
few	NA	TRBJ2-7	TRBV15	CATSRPDGGMNEQYF	TGTGCCACCAGCAGACCCGATGGGGGGATGAACGAGCAGTACTTC
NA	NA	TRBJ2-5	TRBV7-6	CASSLWVETQYF	TGTGCCAGCAGCCTCTGGGTGGAGACCCAGTACTTC
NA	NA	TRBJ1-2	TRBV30	CAWSVIGGSYGYTF	TGTGCCTGGAGTGTAATCGGGGGCTCCTATGGCTACACCTTC
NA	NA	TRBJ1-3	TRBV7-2	CASSLGALEGNTIYF	TGTGCCAGCAGCTTAGGCGCTCTGGAAGGAAACACCATATATTTT
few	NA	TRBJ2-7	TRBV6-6	CASQGQLSTYEQYF	TGTGCCAGCCAAGGACAGCTCTCCACCTACGAGCAGTACTTC
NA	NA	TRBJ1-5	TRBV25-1	CASSESGVSNQPQHF	TGTGCCAGCAGTGAATCAGGCGTTAGCAATCAGCCCCAGCATTTT
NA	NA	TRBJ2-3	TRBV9	CASSLTTPTGSSTDTQYF	TGTGCCAGCAGCTTAACTACTCCGACAGGTTCTAGCACAGATACGCAGTATTTT
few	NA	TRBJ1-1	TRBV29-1	CSAMGSMNTEAFF	TGCAGCGCCATGGGTTCTATGAACACTGAAGCTTTCTTT
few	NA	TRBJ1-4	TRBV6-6	CASSLRDLGVEKLFF	TGTGCCAGCAGTCTCCGGGACCTCGGCGTTGAAAAACTGTTTTTT
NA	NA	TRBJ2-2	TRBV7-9	CASSLTGTGELFF	TGTGCCAGCAGCTTAACTGGCACCGGGGAGCTGTTTTTT
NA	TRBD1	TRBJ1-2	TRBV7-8	CASSSDRAYGYTF	TGTGCCAGCAGCTCCGACAGGGCTTATGGCTACACCTTC
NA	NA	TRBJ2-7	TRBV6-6	CASSYSGLDEQYF	TGTGCCAGCAGTTACTCAGGGTTGGACGAGCAGTACTTC
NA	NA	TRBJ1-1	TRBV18	CASSPPVRSTEAFF	TGTGCCAGCTCACCACCGGTAAGGAGCACTGAAGCTTTCTTT
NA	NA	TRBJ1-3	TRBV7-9	CASSLSYVPGTIYF	TGTGCCAGCAGCTTATCATATGTCCCCGGCACCATATATTTT
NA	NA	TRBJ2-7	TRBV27	CASRRSPPYEQYF	TGTGCCAGCAGGCGTTCTCCTCCTTACGAGCAGTACTTC
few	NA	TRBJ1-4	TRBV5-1	CASSLVLPSEKLFF	TGCGCCAGCAGCTTGGTCCTCCCATCTGAAAAACTGTTTTTT
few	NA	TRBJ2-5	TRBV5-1	CASSLSVRETQYF	TGCGCCAGCAGCTTGAGCGTTAGGGAGACCCAGTACTTC
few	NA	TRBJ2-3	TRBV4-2	CASSQGTVIDTQYF	TGTGCCAGCAGCCAAGGGACAGTGATAGATACGCAGTATTTT
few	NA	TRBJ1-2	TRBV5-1	CASSVRDDYGYTF	TGCGCCAGCAGCGTCAGGGATGACTATGGCTACACCTTC
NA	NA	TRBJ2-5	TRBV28	CASSLSPRTQYF	TGTGCCAGCAGTTTATCCCCGCGGACCCAGTACTTC
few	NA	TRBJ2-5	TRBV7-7	CASSSGTLLRETQYF	TGTGCTAGCAGCTCCGGGACACTCCTCCGAGAGACCCAGTACTTC
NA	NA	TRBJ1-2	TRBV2	CASSGAPYGYTF	TGTGCCAGCAGTGGGGCGCCCTATGGCTACACCTTC
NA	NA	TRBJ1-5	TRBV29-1	CSLAVRGYQPQHF	TGCAGCCTAGCCGTCAGAGGGTATCAGCCCCAGCATTTT
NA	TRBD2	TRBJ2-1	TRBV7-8	CASSFRTSGYSYNEQFF	TGTGCCAGCAGCTTCCGGACTAGCGGGTACTCCTACAATGAGCAGTTCTTC
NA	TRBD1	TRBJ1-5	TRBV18	CASSPGTAGNQPQHF	TGTGCCAGCTCACCTGGGACAGCGGGCAATCAGCCCCAGCATTTT
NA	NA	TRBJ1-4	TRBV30	CAWTPGTNEKLFF	TGTGCCTGGACCCCAGGGACTAATGAAAAACTGTTTTTT
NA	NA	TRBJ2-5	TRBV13	CASSTLQAFEETQYF	TGTGCCAGCAGCACTCTACAGGCTTTCGAAGAGACCCAGTACTTC
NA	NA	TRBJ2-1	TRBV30	CAWSAPGNEQFF	TGTGCCTGGAGTGCCCCGGGGAATGAGCAGTTCTTC
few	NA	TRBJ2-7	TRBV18	CASSLDRQGGLEQYF	TGTGCCAGCTCACTCGACAGGCAAGGAGGACTCGAGCAGTACTTC
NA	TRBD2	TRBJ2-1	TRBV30	CAWNGLAGGNYNEQFF	TGTGCCTGGAACGGACTAGCGGGAGGGAACTACAATGAGCAGTTCTTC
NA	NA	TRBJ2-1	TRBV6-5	CASSYSSKRYEQFF	TGTGCCAGCAGTTACTCGAGCAAGCGGTATGAGCAGTTCTTC
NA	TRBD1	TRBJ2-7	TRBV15	CATSRAGQGNYEQYF	TGTGCCACCAGCAGAGCGGGACAGGGGAACTACGAGCAGTACTTC